The 2 T cell receptor beta chains below all came from one sample that was sequenced in a study of blood T cell repertoires in COVID-19. Profiling relied on immunoSEQ multiplex PCR, and the TCRdb table lists in-frame clones only, not all of them. The table shows about 44,000 clones, with around four fifths occurring only once. Input material: peripheral blood. The receptors stem from a human donor in a cohort sampled during active COVID-19.

The V call is TRBV5-1, the J call TRBJ1-2, with 7 bases identical to TRBD1. J lost 2 bases, V lost 0 bases, and 13 bases had no gene match. In germline, CDR1 is SGHRS, CDR2 YFSETQ. The CDR3 loop spans 18 amino acids. The CDR3 sequence: CASSLASGQHTPNYGYTF. DNA for the CDR3: TGCGCCAGCAGCTTGGCATCGGGACAGCACACCCCCAACTATGGCTACACCTTC.

This clone was counted ten times or more. This chain uses TRBV6-1 with TRBJ1-2, with 7 bases that match TRBD1. The germline gives CDR1 MNHNS, CDR2 SASEGT. V lost 2 bases to trimming and J lost 6 bases; unmatched junction nucleotides: 0. CDR3 length equals 12 residues. In DNA, the CDR3 is TGTGCCAGCAGTGAAACAGGGGATGGCTACACCTTC. It yields the protein CASSETGDGYTF.